A single sample gave rise to the 11 T cell receptor beta chains below, sequenced in a study of OX40 agonist ivuxolimab in advanced cancers. Method: immunoSEQ multiplex PCR; TCRdb's copy keeps in-frame clones and lacks some. The sample has about 70,000 clones; around 85% are singletons. This sample comprised CD4+ or CD8+ T cells sorted from blood, obtained in a trial of the OX40 agonist ivuxolimab. Receptor source: an adult with an advanced solid tumor such as melanoma, head and neck, liver or kidney cancer.

The gene calls are TRBV5-1 and TRBJ2-5, with a weak D call TRBD2 (5 bases). In germline, CDR1 is SGHRS, CDR2 YFSETQ. CDR3 length equals 14 residues. Trimming cost V 0 bases and J 1 base, with 7 bases left between them. The CDR3 DNA reads TGCGCCAGCAGCTTGGAGAGGGCCCAAGAGACCCAGTACTTC. Protein sequence: CASSLERAQETQYF.

This clone appeared a few times. The chain has TRBV9 and TRBJ2-2, with 8 positions matching TRBD1. Trimming removed 3 bases from V and 3 bases from J; junction bases left unmatched: 10. Germline CDR1 reads SGDLS; CDR2 reads YYNGEE. The CDR3 is 17 amino acids. The CDR3 coding sequence is TGTGCCAGCAGCGCCACCCCTGGACAGGGATACACCGGGGAGCTGTTTTTT. This gives the protein CASSATPGQGYTGELFF.

The chain joins TRBV15 to TRBJ2-4, with D tentatively TRBD1 or TRBD2 (5 bases each). CDR1 and CDR2 (germline): LNHNV, YYDKDF (reference sequence). Trimming stripped 1 base from V and 0 bases from J, with 19 bases between. This CDR3 region has 19 residues. CDR3 sequence reads: CATSRVGTVGPLAKNIQYF. Here the CDR3 DNA reads TGTGCCACCAGCAGAGTGGGGACGGTCGGCCCCTTAGCCAAAAACATTCAGTACTTC.

The rearrangement links TRBV10-3 to TRBJ2-3; D unresolved. The CDR3 sequence is 14 residues long. V was clipped by 2 bases and J by 3 bases, with 9 bases between them. Germline-derived CDR1 and CDR2 are ENHRY and SYGVKD. CDR3: CAISELRNTDTQYF. CDR3 bases: TGTGCCATCAGTGAGCTCCGAAATACAGATACGCAGTATTTT.

This clone was counted only a few times. The rearrangement links TRBV7-6 to TRBJ1-3; tentatively, D is TRBD1 (5 bases). V lost 5 bases and J 0 bases, leaving 11 bases between the germline ends. The CDR3 extends over 15 amino acids. Per germline, CDR1 SGHVS and CDR2 FNYEAQ. The CDR3 reads CASSKGTASGNTIYF. Written as DNA, the CDR3 is TGTGCCAGCAGCAAAGGGACGGCCTCTGGAAACACCATATATTTT.

This chain uses TRBV27 with TRBJ1-1, with 7 bases aligning to TRBD1. Trimming removed 7 bases from V and 3 bases from J; junction bases left unmatched: 11. Germline CDR1 reads MNHEY; CDR2 reads SMNVEV (reference sequence). The CDR3 loop spans 15 amino acids. CDR3 nucleotides: TGTGCCAGCACCAAAACAGGGGAGGGGTACACTGAAGCTTTCTTT. The encoded protein is CASTKTGEGYTEAFF.

The chain recombines TRBV27 with TRBJ1-6; D is perhaps TRBD1 (5 bases). Trimming removed 5 bases at V and 10 bases at J, with 18 bases between. CDR1 and CDR2 from the germline V gene are MNHEY and SMNVEV (reference sequence). CDR3 length: 15 amino acids. The CDR3 bases are TGTGCCAGCAGTCCCGACAGTTACGGGCGGTCACCCCTCCACTTT. Amino acids: CASSPDSYGRSPLHF.

The V call is TRBV6-5, the J call TRBJ2-1; TRBD2 is a possible D gene (6 bases). CDR3 length: 15 residues. Germline assignment: CDR1 MNHEY and CDR2 SVGAGI. The ends were cut back, 3 bases at V and 0 bases at J, with 9 bases in the middle. CDR3 nucleotide sequence: TGTGCCAGCAGTTATTTAGCGGTCTCCTACAATGAGCAGTTCTTC. The encoded protein is CASSYLAVSYNEQFF.

The chain carries TRBV7-3 and TRBJ2-2; a weak D match, TRBD1 (5 bases). With 2 bases removed from V and 4 bases from J, the gap between germline ends came to 8 bases. Germline V gives CDR1 SGHTA, CDR2 FQGTGA. This CDR3 is built from 14 residues. CDR3 bases: TGTGCCAGCAGCTTATTTCAGGGCACCGGGGAGCTGTTTTTT. It is translated as CASSLFQGTGELFF.

The chain has TRBV4-3 and TRBJ1-2, with D tentatively TRBD1 (5 bases). Germline CDR1 reads LGHNA; CDR2 reads YSLEER. Trimming left V 1 base short and J 4 bases short, with 13 bases between. The length of the CDR3 is 15 residues. CDR3 sequence reads: CASSQGLSGTYGYTF. In nucleotides, the CDR3 is TGCGCCAGCAGCCAAGGGCTTTCCGGGACCTATGGCTACACCTTC.

The rearrangement uses TRBV9 and TRBJ1-3; TRBD1 matches at 7 bases. CDR1 and CDR2 (germline): SGDLS, YYNGEE. Trimming at V came to 6 bases and at J to 0 bases, leaving 6 bases not matched to a gene. This CDR3 is built from 15 residues. CDR3 nucleotide sequence: TGTGCCAGCACCAGGGACAGTAGCTCTGGAAACACCATATATTTT. It encodes CASTRDSSSGNTIYF. The full variable domain, completed using reference TRBV9 and TRBJ1-3, is DSGVTQTPKHLITATGQRVTLRCSPRSGDLSVYWYQQSLDQGLQFLIQYYNGEERAKGNILERFSAQQFPDLHSELNLSSLELGDSALYFCASTRDSSSGNTIYFGEGSWLTVV.